This TCR beta chain was sequenced for a study of Ad26.COV2.S vaccination and SARS-CoV-2 variants. Study summary: Intramuscular Ad26.COV2.S doses were given once or twice, 56 days apart. The study's findings and limits: Assessments of TCR breadth and depth may have underestimated the total T cell responses.

Repertoires were generated with immunoSEQ multiplex PCR, while TCRdb's copy carries only in-frame clones and drops some. The sample includes some 390,000 clones, approximately 89% of them seen just once. To note about this clone: Its matching antigen is unknown.

Treatment in this sample: about 20 received Ad26.COV2.S at low or high dose, single or two shots; 5 received placebo; per-sample allocation not given. Repertoires come from day 63 after the first vaccine or placebo injection. The CDR3 consists of 15 residues. With 4 bases clipped from V and 0 bases from J, the junction kept 3 bases outside the gene matches. The germline V gene has CDR1 SNHLY and CDR2 FYNNEI. This TCR came from a person between 18 and 65 years old who received the Ad26.COV2.S COVID-19 vaccine or a placebo. The sample consisted of peripheral blood, taken in a trial of Ad26.COV2.S vaccine versus placebo. This sequence joins TRBV2 and TRBJ2-4; 7 bases map to TRBD2. DNA for the CDR3: TGTGCCAGCAGTGGTGCTAGCGGAGCCAAAAACATTCAGTACTTC. This sequence encodes CASSGASGAKNIQYF.